Listed below are T cell receptor beta chains from one sample, sequenced in a study of beta chain features in type 1 diabetes. Sequencing was performed with immunoSEQ multiplex PCR; in TCRdb, only in-frame clones are kept and a portion is missing. The sample has 330,000 or so clones, over 9.5% seen once. Sequencing was done on a sample of naive CD4+ T cells from blood. The origin of the receptors is a woman in her late teens or twenties with type 1 diabetes. CDR3s include the opening cysteine and the closing phenylalanine or tryptophan. Fields, in order: J gene, V gene, D gene, clone size, CDR3 protein, CDR3 DNA. A D gene is named only where the DNA matches it firmly. Size is omitted from some rows. Given values are once, few, many or a class for expanded clones.

J gene: TRBJ1-1
V gene: TRBV11-2
D gene: NA
clone size: NA
CDR3 protein: CASSWAGNEAFF
CDR3 DNA: TGTGCCAGCAGCTGGGCAGGGAATGAAGCTTTCTTT

J gene: TRBJ1-1
V gene: TRBV11-2
D gene: NA
clone size: few
CDR3 protein: CASRPINSNKNTEAFF
CDR3 DNA: TGTGCCAGCAGACCAATAAACAGCAATAAGAACACTGAAGCTTTCTTT

J gene: TRBJ2-2
V gene: TRBV29-1
D gene: NA
clone size: few
CDR3 protein: CSVVWGVKPGELFF
CDR3 DNA: TGCAGCGTTGTCTGGGGGGTTAAACCCGGGGAGCTGTTTTTT

J gene: TRBJ2-2
V gene: TRBV5-1
D gene: TRBD2
clone size: few
CDR3 protein: CASSLAGGASTGELFF
CDR3 DNA: TGCGCCAGCAGCTTGGCCGGGGGGGCGTCCACCGGGGAGCTGTTTTTT

J gene: TRBJ2-5
V gene: TRBV18
D gene: NA
clone size: few
CDR3 protein: CASSPAGIGETQYF
CDR3 DNA: TGTGCCAGCTCACCAGCAGGGATTGGAGAGACCCAGTACTTC

J gene: TRBJ2-3
V gene: TRBV28
D gene: NA
clone size: NA
CDR3 protein: CASSFERRTDTQYF
CDR3 DNA: TGTGCCAGCAGTTTTGAGCGGCGCACAGATACGCAGTATTTT

J gene: TRBJ1-5
V gene: TRBV27
D gene: NA
clone size: few
CDR3 protein: CASGGANQPQHF
CDR3 DNA: TGTGCCAGCGGCGGAGCCAATCAGCCCCAGCATTTT

J gene: TRBJ2-2
V gene: TRBV4-3
D gene: TRBD2
clone size: NA
CDR3 protein: CASSQDTSGSPGELFF
CDR3 DNA: TGCGCCAGCAGCCAAGATACGAGCGGGAGTCCCGGGGAGCTGTTTTTT

J gene: TRBJ2-2
V gene: TRBV11-1
D gene: NA
clone size: few
CDR3 protein: CASSLARGTGELFF
CDR3 DNA: TGTGCCAGCAGCTTAGCACGCGGAACCGGGGAGCTGTTTTTT

J gene: TRBJ2-3
V gene: TRBV19
D gene: NA
clone size: once
CDR3 protein: CASSPTSVQADTQYF
CDR3 DNA: TGTGCCAGTAGTCCCACCTCCGTTCAGGCAGATACGCAGTATTTT

J gene: TRBJ2-2
V gene: TRBV5-4
D gene: TRBD2
clone size: NA
CDR3 protein: CASSPSGRSTGELFF
CDR3 DNA: TGTGCCAGCAGCCCTAGCGGGAGGAGCACCGGGGAGCTGTTTTTT

J gene: TRBJ2-3
V gene: TRBV5-7
D gene: NA
clone size: few
CDR3 protein: CASSCRTVASTDTQYF
CDR3 DNA: TGTGCCAGCAGCTGCAGGACAGTTGCTAGCACAGATACGCAGTATTTT

J gene: TRBJ1-2
V gene: TRBV29-1
D gene: TRBD1
clone size: NA
CDR3 protein: CSVEGQGLSYGYTF
CDR3 DNA: TGCAGCGTTGAGGGACAGGGATTAAGTTATGGCTACACCTTC

J gene: TRBJ2-7
V gene: TRBV7-9
D gene: TRBD2
clone size: few
CDR3 protein: CASSRGLADAYEQYF
CDR3 DNA: TGTGCCAGCAGCCGAGGGCTAGCGGATGCCTACGAGCAGTACTTC

J gene: TRBJ1-2
V gene: TRBV14
D gene: NA
clone size: NA
CDR3 protein: CASSPSGVSIYGYTF
CDR3 DNA: TGTGCCAGCAGCCCCTCAGGGGTTTCTATCTATGGCTACACCTTC

J gene: TRBJ1-5
V gene: TRBV6-6
D gene: NA
clone size: few
CDR3 protein: CASSYAGPQHF
CDR3 DNA: TGTGCCAGCAGTTACGCGGGGCCCCAGCATTTT

J gene: TRBJ1-6
V gene: TRBV7-9
D gene: NA
clone size: few
CDR3 protein: CASSLAGARTYSPLHF
CDR3 DNA: TGTGCCAGCAGCTTAGCGGGGGCACGTACCTATTCACCCCTCCACTTT

J gene: TRBJ2-3
V gene: TRBV4-3
D gene: TRBD2
clone size: NA
CDR3 protein: CASSQVQTSGRTDTQYF
CDR3 DNA: TGCGCCAGCAGCCAAGTACAGACTAGCGGGAGAACAGATACGCAGTATTTT

J gene: TRBJ1-1
V gene: TRBV6-5
D gene: TRBD1
clone size: NA
CDR3 protein: CASSYLPGQGKTEAFF
CDR3 DNA: TGTGCCAGCAGTTACCTGCCTGGACAGGGGAAGACTGAAGCTTTCTTT

J gene: TRBJ2-3
V gene: TRBV13
D gene: NA
clone size: NA
CDR3 protein: CASSPNPRTAPRGGDTQYF
CDR3 DNA: TGTGCCAGCAGCCCGAACCCCCGGACTGCCCCAAGGGGAGGCGATACGCAGTATTTT

J gene: TRBJ2-4
V gene: TRBV14
D gene: TRBD1
clone size: NA
CDR3 protein: CASSQAGGNIQYF
CDR3 DNA: TGTGCCAGCAGCCAAGCAGGGGGAAACATTCAGTACTTC

J gene: TRBJ1-1
V gene: TRBV6-6
D gene: NA
clone size: NA
CDR3 protein: CASSGGGANTEAFF
CDR3 DNA: TGTGCCAGCAGTGGAGGGGGGGCGAACACTGAAGCTTTCTTT

J gene: TRBJ1-1
V gene: TRBV7-9
D gene: TRBD1
clone size: NA
CDR3 protein: CASSLGDRGDSEAFF
CDR3 DNA: TGTGCCAGCAGCTTAGGGGACAGGGGTGATTCTGAAGCTTTCTTT

J gene: TRBJ2-1
V gene: TRBV7-9
D gene: NA
clone size: few
CDR3 protein: CASSPLGLDEQFF
CDR3 DNA: TGTGCCAGCAGCCCGCTCGGTTTGGATGAGCAGTTCTTC

J gene: TRBJ1-2
V gene: TRBV13
D gene: NA
clone size: NA
CDR3 protein: CASRSFGQINYGYTF
CDR3 DNA: TGTGCCAGCAGATCCTTTGGACAAATTAACTATGGCTACACCTTC

J gene: TRBJ2-2
V gene: TRBV28
D gene: NA
clone size: few
CDR3 protein: CASSFQMVTGELFF
CDR3 DNA: TGTGCCAGCAGTTTTCAGATGGTCACCGGGGAGCTGTTTTTT

J gene: TRBJ2-1
V gene: TRBV4-1
D gene: TRBD1
clone size: NA
CDR3 protein: CASSQDPGQAHNEQFF
CDR3 DNA: TGCGCCAGCAGCCAAGATCCGGGACAGGCCCACAATGAGCAGTTCTTC

J gene: TRBJ1-2
V gene: TRBV30
D gene: NA
clone size: NA
CDR3 protein: CAWRDRESYGYTF
CDR3 DNA: TGTGCCTGGAGGGACCGGGAAAGCTATGGCTACACCTTC

J gene: TRBJ2-1
V gene: TRBV2
D gene: TRBD2
clone size: NA
CDR3 protein: CASSEGTSGRNEQFF
CDR3 DNA: TGTGCCAGCAGTGAAGGGACTAGCGGGAGGAATGAGCAGTTCTTC

J gene: TRBJ2-5
V gene: TRBV7-7
D gene: NA
clone size: few
CDR3 protein: CASSSTRGETQYF
CDR3 DNA: TGTGCTAGCAGTTCGACTAGAGGAGAGACCCAGTACTTC

J gene: TRBJ2-3
V gene: TRBV7-9
D gene: TRBD2
clone size: few
CDR3 protein: CASSLDLLAGFRYF
CDR3 DNA: TGTGCCAGCAGCTTAGACCTACTAGCGGGGTTTCGGTATTTT

J gene: TRBJ2-3
V gene: TRBV29-1
D gene: NA
clone size: NA
CDR3 protein: CSVDRFPDTQYF
CDR3 DNA: TGCAGCGTCGACAGGTTTCCAGATACGCAGTATTTT

J gene: TRBJ2-7
V gene: TRBV19
D gene: TRBD1
clone size: few
CDR3 protein: CASTSGQGASTYF
CDR3 DNA: TGTGCCAGTACCTCGGGACAGGGGGCTTCAACGTACTTC

J gene: TRBJ2-3
V gene: TRBV7-9
D gene: NA
clone size: few
CDR3 protein: CASSRQRRPHTDTQYF
CDR3 DNA: TGTGCCAGCAGCCGCCAGCGGAGACCGCACACAGATACGCAGTATTTT

J gene: TRBJ1-1
V gene: TRBV23-1
D gene: NA
clone size: NA
CDR3 protein: CASSQSFREAFF
CDR3 DNA: TGCGCCAGCAGTCAATCTTTTCGTGAAGCTTTCTTT

J gene: TRBJ1-2
V gene: TRBV11-2
D gene: TRBD1
clone size: few
CDR3 protein: CASGQGDYGYTF
CDR3 DNA: TGTGCCAGCGGACAGGGTGACTATGGCTACACCTTC

J gene: TRBJ1-2
V gene: TRBV29-1
D gene: TRBD1
clone size: NA
CDR3 protein: CSVSGAGGSYGYTF
CDR3 DNA: TGCAGCGTCTCGGGGGCAGGGGGAAGCTATGGCTACACCTTC

J gene: TRBJ2-7
V gene: TRBV7-2
D gene: TRBD1
clone size: NA
CDR3 protein: CASSLRRGSNYEQYF
CDR3 DNA: TGTGCCAGCAGCTTACGCAGGGGGAGTAACTACGAGCAGTACTTC

J gene: TRBJ1-2
V gene: TRBV30
D gene: NA
clone size: few
CDR3 protein: CAWMVANYGYTF
CDR3 DNA: TGTGCCTGGATGGTAGCTAACTATGGCTACACCTTC

J gene: TRBJ2-4
V gene: TRBV29-1
D gene: NA
clone size: few
CDR3 protein: CSVWGQDKNIQYF
CDR3 DNA: TGCAGCGTTTGGGGGCAGGACAAAAACATTCAGTACTTC

J gene: TRBJ2-5
V gene: TRBV11-1
D gene: NA
clone size: few
CDR3 protein: CASNRAGETQYF
CDR3 DNA: TGTGCCAGCAACAGGGCCGGAGAGACCCAGTACTTC

J gene: TRBJ1-3
V gene: TRBV9
D gene: TRBD1
clone size: NA
CDR3 protein: CASSSRLRDRDSNTIYF
CDR3 DNA: TGTGCCAGCAGCTCCCGATTGCGGGACAGGGATTCAAACACCATATATTTT

J gene: TRBJ2-2
V gene: TRBV25-1
D gene: NA
clone size: NA
CDR3 protein: CASQGHNTGELFF
CDR3 DNA: TGTGCCAGCCAGGGACATAACACCGGGGAGCTGTTTTTT

J gene: TRBJ2-7
V gene: TRBV30
D gene: NA
clone size: few
CDR3 protein: CAWSPGAWSSSYEQYF
CDR3 DNA: TGTGCCTGGAGTCCAGGGGCTTGGAGTAGCTCCTACGAGCAGTACTTC

J gene: TRBJ1-1
V gene: TRBV30
D gene: TRBD1
clone size: few
CDR3 protein: CAWGLLDRVNTEAFF
CDR3 DNA: TGTGCCTGGGGCTTATTGGACAGGGTGAACACTGAAGCTTTCTTT